This entry concerns a single TCR beta chain. Its antigen is not identified. Profiled with immunoSEQ multiplex PCR; TCRdb holds only in-frame clones, not every one. The table lists 74,000 or so clones, 91% of them singletons. The sample is drawn from a study of Tregs in tolerant kidney transplant recipients. Study-level points and caveats: Donor-specific Treg expansion exceeded global Treg expansion in tolerant patients, suggesting antigen drive.

The nonmyeloablative bone marrow transplants came from related graft donors, with transient mixed chimerism. Germline-derived CDR1 and CDR2 are SGHDT and YYEEEE. Trimming removed 6 bases from V and 7 bases from J; junction bases left unmatched: 10. The CDR3 is 14 amino acids. This TCR was recovered from a human patient who received a combined kidney and bone marrow transplant. Some T cells may be provided by the graft donor. This chain joins TRBV5-6 and TRBJ2-7; 10 positions agree with TRBD1. Material: CD4+ T cells from blood (PBMCs), obtained 24 months after the transplant. In nucleotides, the CDR3 is TGTGCCAGCACCTCGATTGGGACAGGGGATGAGCAGTACTTC. It codes for CASTSIGTGDEQYF. Supplemented by reference TRBV5-6 and TRBJ2-7, the full variable domain reads DAGVTQSPTHLIKTRGQQVTLRCSPKSGHDTVSWYQQALGQGPQFIFQYYEEEERQRGNFPDRFSGHQFPNYSSELNVNALLLGDSALYLCASTSIGTGDEQYFGPGTRLTVT.